One and the same sample provided the 30 T cell receptor beta chains below, sequenced in a study of vaccination and CD4 T cells after COVID-19. What these receptors recognize is not known. The study sequenced cultured CD4+ T cell DNA using the Oncomine TCR Beta short-read assay. TCRdb independently ran MiXCR on the PCR reads; one entry per CDR3 protein. The data show under 4,500 distinct CDR3 sequences, approximately 29% seen once. Treatment denoted: approximately 11-day PBMC culture with coronavirus spike peptide pools or control peptides (ViraFEST assay). Source material: CD4+ T cells from blood, cultured in vitro. The receptors were gathered from a human donor who had recovered from COVID-19.

Only a few counts were recorded for this clonotype. The V gene is TRBV27, the J gene TRBJ2-7; 8 bases are a match to TRBD1. Germline CDR1 is MNHEY and CDR2 is SMNVEV (reference sequence). The CDR3 is 14 residues long. V trimming: 8 bases; J trimming: 2 bases; junction bases outside the gene matches: 8. This CDR3 reads CASSRLTGAYEQYF. The CDR3 DNA reads as TGTGCCAGCTCAAGGCTGACAGGGGCCTACGAGCAGTACTTC.

There are a few counts of this clonotype. This chain connects TRBV2 to TRBJ2-7; D is perhaps TRBD1 (6 bases). CDR1 is SNHLY, CDR2 FYNNEI, per germline. The CDR3 loop spans 14 amino acids. The V end lost 6 bases, the J end lost 0 bases, and 12 bases lay between the germline ends. CDR3 bases: TGTGCCAGCAGACACCGGGACAACTCCTACGAGCAGTACTTC. Residues: CASRHRDNSYEQYF.

CDR3 in DNA: TGTGCCGTCGCCGTAGTGGGGGGGGATACGCAGTATTTT. Translating gives CAVAVVGGDTQYF. This rearrangement joins TRBV10-3 to TRBJ2-3; 7 bases are a match to TRBD2. The CDR3 loop spans 13 amino acids. J gave up 6 bases and V 11 bases, and 11 bases lay outside the gene matches. CDR1 and CDR2 (germline): ENHRY, SYGVKD.

The chain employs TRBV9 and TRBJ2-4; 8 bases align to TRBD2. Germline assignment: CDR1 SGDLS and CDR2 YYNGEE. This CDR3 spans 20 amino acids. Unmatched junction bases numbered 17, after V lost 3 bases and J lost 0 bases. CDR3 sequence: CASSGGFSIAGTLAKNIQYF. CDR3 DNA sequence: TGTGCCAGCAGCGGAGGCTTCTCGATAGCGGGGACCCTAGCCAAAAACATTCAGTACTTC.

This clonotype is medium-sized within its sample. The chain recombines TRBV2 with TRBJ1-2; D is ambiguous. The length of the CDR3 is 14 residues. V lost 9 bases, J lost 3 bases, and 17 bases lay in between. From germline, CDR1 is SNHLY and CDR2 FYNNEI. The CDR3 loop is CASSTHLGDYGYTF. In nucleotides, the CDR3 is TGTGCCAGTTCAACCCACCTAGGAGACTATGGCTACACCTTC. Complete variable domain (other parts from reference TRBV2 and TRBJ1-2): EPEVTQTPSHQVTQMGQEVILRCVPISNHLYFYWYRQILGQKVEFLVSFYNNEISEKSEIFDDQFSVERPDGSNFTLKIRSTKLEDSAMYFCASSTHLGDYGYTFGSGTRLTVV.

This clonotype is medium-sized within its sample. The chain employs TRBV30 and TRBJ1-6; D perhaps matches TRBD1 (5 bases). V was cut by 1 base and J by 8 bases, with 9 bases left in between. The CDR3 consists of 13 residues. The germline CDR1 and CDR2 sequences are GTSNPN and SVGIG (reference sequence). For the CDR3, the DNA is TGTGCCTGGAGTGATGAGGGGTATTCACCCCTCCACTTT. It yields the protein CAWSDEGYSPLHF.

This clonotype appeared a few times. The chain employs TRBV6-4 and TRBJ2-3; 10 nucleotides line up with TRBD2. Germline CDR1 reads MRHNA; CDR2 reads SNTAGT. The length of the CDR3 is 15 residues. J was trimmed by 1 base and V by 6 bases; bases with no gene match: 4. CDR3 sequence (DNA): TGTGCCAGCAGCACCGGGACTAGCGGCACAGATACGCAGTATTTT. It yields the protein CASSTGTSGTDTQYF.

CDR3 DNA: TGTGCCAGCAGCTCCGACGGCCAAGAGACCCAGTACTTC. Its translation is CASSSDGQETQYF. This chain links TRBV11-3 with TRBJ2-5; D is undetermined. CDR3 length equals 13 residues. With 4 bases removed from V and 1 base from J, the gap between germline ends came to 7 bases. Looked up from germline, CDR1 is SGHNT and CDR2 is YENEEA. Full variable domain (missing parts from reference TRBV11-3 and TRBJ2-5): EAGVVQSPRYKIIEKKQPVAFWCNPISGHNTLYWYLQNLGQGPELLIRYENEEAVDDSQLPKDRFSAERLKGVDSTLKIQPAELGDSAVYLCASSSDGQETQYFGPGTRLLVL.

This clonotype was seen a few times. The chain has TRBV2 and TRBJ1-6; D perhaps matches TRBD1 (5 bases). V shed 6 bases and J shed 3 bases, with 15 bases lying between them. Germline V gives CDR1 SNHLY, CDR2 FYNNEI. The CDR3 is made up of 16 amino acids. The CDR3 reads CASRETRDLYNSPLHF. The CDR3 DNA is TGTGCCAGCAGAGAGACCCGGGACCTCTATAATTCACCCCTCCACTTT.

This chain connects TRBV27 to TRBJ2-7; 8 bases fit TRBD1. Germline CDR1 MNHEY, CDR2 SMNVEV (reference sequence). This CDR3 comprises 15 residues. J was trimmed by 1 base and V by 6 bases; bases with no gene match: 8. The CDR3: CASSLRGQRSYEQYF. Here the CDR3 DNA reads TGTGCCAGCAGCCTCAGGGGGCAAAGATCCTACGAGCAGTACTTC.

The genes are TRBV19 and TRBJ2-7; TRBD1 matches at 9 bases. V was pared by 0 bases and J by 5 bases, with 2 bases of the junction left unmatched. This CDR3 spans 14 amino acids. CDR1 is LNHDA, CDR2 SQIVND, per germline (reference sequence). This CDR3 reads CASSIEDRGHEQYF. The DNA of the CDR3 is TGTGCCAGTAGTATAGAGGACAGGGGCCACGAGCAGTACTTC.

This clonotype is deemed medium-sized. The rearrangement links TRBV5-6 to TRBJ2-2; 7 nucleotides line up with TRBD1. The ends lost 3 bases at V and 5 bases at J; junction bases unmatched: 4. The CDR3 consists of 14 residues. Germline V gene sequence: CDR1 SGHDT, CDR2 YYEEEE. The CDR3 loop is CASSSGQPTGELFF. CDR3 sequence (DNA): TGTGCCAGCAGCTCGGGACAGCCTACCGGGGAGCTGTTTTTT.

Only a few counts were recorded for this clonotype. CDR3 region: CASRWGGGSTGELFF. DNA of the CDR3: TGTGCCAGCAGGTGGGGGGGGGGGAGCACCGGGGAGCTGTTTTTT. The chain carries TRBV6-1 and TRBJ2-2, with 7 bases matching TRBD2. This CDR3 contains 15 residues. In germline, CDR1 is MNHNS, CDR2 SASEGT. Trimming took 6 bases from V and 4 from J; bases not matched to a gene: 8.

This clonotype turned up a few times. The J gene is TRBJ2-3, the V gene TRBV20-1, with D unresolved. This CDR3 contains 13 residues. The V gene lost 5 bases and the J gene lost 5 bases, with 14 bases spanning the gap. Germline V gene lookup returns CDR1 DFQATT and CDR2 SNEGSKA (reference sequence). The CDR3 sequence: CSAPADTGDTQYF. CDR3 coding DNA: TGCAGTGCTCCCGCAGATACTGGAGATACGCAGTATTTT.

The chain joins TRBV2 to TRBJ1-2; weak D call: TRBD1 (6 bases). V was pared by 5 bases and J by 3 bases, with 16 bases between. CDR3 size: 15 residues. In germline, CDR1 is SNHLY, CDR2 FYNNEI. The CDR3 nucleotides are TGTGCCAGCAGTTGGATCGGGACAAAGGACTATGGCTACACCTTC. This codes for CASSWIGTKDYGYTF.

This clonotype has just a few counts. The chain is built from TRBV5-1 and TRBJ2-5; 10 bases align to TRBD2. CDR1 is SGHRS and CDR2 is YFSETQ in the germline V gene. CDR3 length: 15 amino acids. Unmatched junction bases numbered 6, after V lost 3 bases and J lost 4 bases. CDR3 loop: CASSYPSGGRETQYF. The CDR3 region has the DNA TGCGCCAGCAGCTACCCTAGCGGGGGCCGAGAGACCCAGTACTTC.

The gene calls are TRBV5-4 and TRBJ2-1; 9 bases map to TRBD2. This CDR3 is built from 15 residues. Germline-derived CDR1 and CDR2 are SGHNT and YYREEE (reference sequence). V lost 2 bases, J lost 8 bases, and 8 bases stayed unmatched. CDR3 region: CASSFGRGGVDEQFF. In nucleotides, the CDR3 is TGTGCCAGCAGCTTCGGGCGGGGGGGCGTCGATGAGCAGTTCTTC.

The V and J genes are TRBV11-1 and TRBJ1-1; D gene uncertain. CDR1 is SGHAT, CDR2 FQDESV, per germline (reference sequence). Trimming removed 1 base at V and 3 bases at J, with 9 bases between. CDR3 length equals 14 residues. CDR3 in DNA: TGTGCCAGCAGCTTAGGGGTCAGAGACACTGAAGCTTTCTTT. The encoded protein is CASSLGVRDTEAFF.

This clonotype came up a few times. The chain employs TRBV6-1 and TRBJ2-5; D is possibly TRBD2 (6 bases). V was cut by 9 bases and J by 5 bases, with 22 bases left in between. Looked up from germline, CDR1 is MNHNS and CDR2 is SASEGT. CDR3 length equals 15 residues. The CDR3 spells CASERPGLRVETQYF. The CDR3 DNA reads TGTGCCAGTGAAAGACCGGGACTCAGGGTGGAGACCCAGTACTTC.

In the case of this clonotype: Likely a read error: the CDR3 ends without its conserved phenylalanine or tryptophan. The DNA is omitted, as the CDR3 cannot be located on it reliably, and the CDR3 follows TCRdb's listing. This chain links TRBV3-1 with TRBJ2-3; the D call of TRBD2 is as the table states it, not checked on the DNA. Looked up from germline, CDR1 is LGHDT and CDR2 is YNNKEL (reference sequence). A total of 13 residues make up the CDR3, ends included. The CDR3 loop reads CASSQGTSGGLSL.

In regard to this clonotype: Mismatch with germline at one junction end may stem from a read error. The chain joins TRBV20-1 to TRBJ1-6; possible D gene TRBD1, 6 bases. Germline V gene data show CDR1 as DFQATT and CDR2 as SNEGSKA (reference sequence). This CDR3 region has 14 residues. The DNA of the CDR3 is TGCAGTGCTTCGGACAGCTCCCATAATTCACCCCTCCACTTT. Translated, it gives CSASDSSHNSPLHF.

This CDR3 reads CASSPRVASGTYNEQFF. CDR3 sequence (DNA): TGTGCCAGCAGCCCCCGGGTGGCTAGCGGGACCTACAATGAGCAGTTCTTC. This rearrangement joins TRBV11-3 to TRBJ2-1; 9 bases match TRBD2. Germline assignment: CDR1 SGHNT and CDR2 YENEEA. The ends lost 5 bases at V and 2 bases at J; junction bases unmatched: 10. There are 17 residues in the CDR3.

J is TRBJ1-2 and V is TRBV20-1, with unresolved D. Germline loops: CDR1 DFQATT, CDR2 SNEGSKA (reference sequence). CDR3 length: 15 amino acids. Between the trimmed V and J ends, which lost 0 bases and 8 bases, there was a span of 19 bases. CDR3 nucleotide sequence: TGCAGTGCTAGAGATAGAGGCGCCGAGACCAGGGGCTACACCTTC. It yields the protein CSARDRGAETRGYTF.

The rearrangement links TRBV7-9 to TRBJ1-1, with unresolved D. Germline loops: CDR1 SEHNR, CDR2 FQNEAQ (reference sequence). V lost 5 bases to trimming and J lost 1 base, with 8 bases between them. The CDR3 extends over 13 amino acids. The CDR3 region is CASSPYGNTEAFF. CDR3 bases: TGTGCCAGCAGCCCCTACGGGAACACTGAAGCTTTCTTT.

The CDR3: CASSSRYGYTF. DNA of the CDR3: TGTGCCAGCAGTTCGAGGTATGGCTACACCTTC. V gene TRBV12-3 or TRBV12-4 combines with J gene TRBJ1-2; D uncertain. CDR3 length equals 11 residues. Between the trimmed V and J ends, which lost 4 bases and 5 bases, there was a span of 5 bases.

The chain has TRBV7-2 and TRBJ1-4; no clear D. The CDR3 extends over 15 amino acids. Looked up from germline, CDR1 is SGHTA and CDR2 is FQGNSA. The ends were cut back, 5 bases at V and 4 bases at J, with 14 bases in the middle. The CDR3, as DNA: TGTGCCAGCAGCCGACAACGGCAAGTTAATGAAAAACTGTTTTTT. It translates to CASSRQRQVNEKLFF. Variable domain in full (rest from reference TRBV7-2 and TRBJ1-4): GAGVSQSPSNKVTEKGKDVELRCDPISGHTALYWYRQSLGQGLEFLIYFQGNSAPDKSGLPSDRFSAERTGGSVSTLTIQRTQQEDSAVYLCASSRQRQVNEKLFFGSGTQLSVL.

Only a few counts were recorded for this clonotype. The V and J genes are TRBV21-1 and TRBJ2-7; the D segment call TRBD2 is taken from the table without a DNA check. TRBV21-1 is labeled a pseudogene. The CDR3 covers 20 residues. CDR3 protein: CASSNQCRLAGGNPRYEQYF. Written as DNA, the CDR3 is TGTGCCAGCAGCAACCAGTGCCGGCTAGCGGGGGGGAATCCCCGGTACGAGCAGTACTTC.

The sample holds a few counts of this clonotype. The rearrangement joins TRBV7-2 to TRBJ2-3, with 8 bases lining up with TRBD2. The germline gives CDR1 SGHTA, CDR2 FQGNSA. The length of the CDR3 is 20 residues. The trim removed 0 bases at V and 2 bases at J, leaving 16 bases unmatched. The CDR3 DNA reads as TGTGCCAGCAGCTTAGCTCGGGTATTTACTAGCGGACAAAACACAGATACGCAGTATTTT. This gives the protein CASSLARVFTSGQNTDTQYF.

In its sample, this clonotype was seen a few times. The chain has TRBV9 and TRBJ2-7, with D perhaps TRBD2 (5 bases). In germline, CDR1 is SGDLS, CDR2 YYNGEE. Trimming took off 0 bases at V and 2 bases at J, with 12 bases between the two ends. The CDR3 has 15 amino acids. CDR3 residues: CASSVAPGITYEQYF. CDR3 bases: TGTGCCAGCAGCGTAGCCCCCGGGATCACCTACGAGCAGTACTTC.

This clonotype turned up a few times. The CDR3 loop is CASRVGTSGTGELFF. CDR3 nucleotide sequence: TGTGCCAGCAGGGTCGGGACTAGTGGGACCGGGGAGCTGTTTTTT. The rearrangement joins TRBV2 to TRBJ2-2, with TRBD2 matching over 8 bases. The CDR3 consists of 15 residues. J lost 5 bases, V lost 6 bases, and 8 bases had no gene match. CDR1 is SNHLY, CDR2 FYNNEI, per germline. The full variable domain, its missing parts supplied by reference TRBV2 and TRBJ2-2, is EPEVTQTPSHQVTQMGQEVILRCVPISNHLYFYWYRQILGQKVEFLVSFYNNEISEKSEIFDDQFSVERPDGSNFTLKIRSTKLEDSAMYFCASRVGTSGTGELFFGEGSRLTVL.